This TCR beta chain was sequenced in a study of blood T cell repertoires in COVID-19. In the original analysis: For nucleated cells, counts were estimated from reference gene primer amplification. Sequencing used immunoSEQ multiplex PCR; TCRdb keeps in-frame clones, though not all of them. V and J calls and clone size are given by that table; D and trimming were obtained from the DNA. The sample contains 150,000 to 200,000 clones, roughly 84% of which appear only once. Deletions cut 2 bases from V and 3 bases from J, with 17 bases between. Germline CDR1 SGHTA, CDR2 FQGNSA. The CDR3 is 17 amino acids. The material sequenced was peripheral blood. The gene calls are TRBV7-2 and TRBJ1-3; D gene ambiguous. The TCR originated in a woman between 40 and 55 years old with COVID-19, enrolled during active disease. CDR3 loop: CASSLLVQALDGNTIYF. The DNA for the CDR3 is TGTGCCAGCAGCTTATTGGTGCAGGCCTTAGATGGAAACACCATATATTTT.